Each of the 20 T cell receptor beta chains below was sequenced from the same sample in a study of T-cell memory formation after mild COVID-19. TCRdb reanalysed the 5' RACE reads using MiXCR and keeps one entry per CDR3 protein. Of just over 400,000 distinct CDR3 sequences listed, under 25% are singletons. The specimen sequenced was PBMCs or a T cell subset sorted from them (not recorded which). The source of these receptors is an adult woman who had mild COVID-19 (a few samples of this study predate the infection). Cell type and time point are not known.

This clonotype was detected only a few times. This sequence joins TRBV9 and TRBJ1-4; 10 bases map to TRBD1. Germline V CDR1 and CDR2: SGDLS, YYNGEE. This CDR3 spans 16 amino acids. J gave up 8 bases and V 1 base, and 8 bases lay outside the gene matches. The CDR3 spells CASSVSLTGGQEKLFF. DNA of the CDR3: TGTGCCAGCAGCGTAAGCCTGACAGGGGGCCAGGAAAAACTGTTTTTT.

V is TRBV4-2 and J is TRBJ2-7; possibly TRBD1 for D (6 bases). The CDR3 extends over 13 amino acids. The germline V gene encodes CDR1 LGHNA and CDR2 YNFKEQ. Between the trimmed V and J ends, which lost 4 bases and 5 bases, there was a span of 12 bases. The CDR3 nucleotides read TGTGCCAGCAGCCCTTACGCAGGGGACGAGCAGTACTTC. This gives the protein CASSPYAGDEQYF.

The chain combines TRBV6-5 with TRBJ1-1; 7 nucleotides match TRBD1. With 6 bases clipped from V and 6 bases from J, the junction kept 7 bases outside the gene matches. From germline, CDR1 is MNHEY and CDR2 SVGAGI. The CDR3 loop spans 13 amino acids. The CDR3, as DNA: TGTGCCAGCAGCCCCGGGACAGTTGCTGAAGCTTTCTTT. As protein: CASSPGTVAEAFF.

Only a few counts were recorded for this clonotype. The chain couples TRBV24-1 to TRBJ1-5; D not certain. This CDR3 region has 12 residues. Per the germline V gene, CDR1 is KGHDR and CDR2 is SFDVKD. Deletions cut 4 bases from V and 4 bases from J, with 4 bases between. The CDR3: CATSEGNQPQHF. CDR3 sequence (DNA): TGTGCCACCAGTGAGGGGAATCAGCCCCAGCATTTT.

V is TRBV4-1 and J is TRBJ2-1, with D possibly TRBD1 on 5 matching bases. V was shortened by 3 bases and J by 2 bases, with 17 bases between the two germline ends. The CDR3 contains 17 residues. Germline assignment: CDR1 MGHRA and CDR2 YSYEKL. The CDR3 coding sequence is TGCGCCAGCAGCCATAGTATTAAGGGGCCGGCCTACAATGAGCAGTTCTTC. Protein product: CASSHSIKGPAYNEQFF.

This clonotype is a singleton in its sample. The chain carries TRBV4-3 and TRBJ1-4, with D maybe TRBD1 (5 bases). CDR1 and CDR2 (germline): LGHNA, YSLEER. The CDR3 is 17 amino acids. Trimming took 4 bases from V and 0 from J, leaving 15 bases between them. The CDR3 sequence is CASSPMAGVATNEKLFF. The CDR3 bases are TGCGCCAGCAGCCCCATGGCGGGGGTAGCAACTAATGAAAAACTGTTTTTT.

Only a few counts were recorded for this clonotype. This chain joins TRBV12-3 or TRBV12-4 and TRBJ1-1, with 8 bases matching TRBD1. There are 13 residues in the CDR3. J lost 1 base, V lost 6 bases, and 1 base had no gene match. The CDR3 region has the DNA TGTGCCAGCAGGGGACAGGAGAACACTGAAGCTTTCTTT. Amino acid sequence: CASRGQENTEAFF.

This clonotype was seen a few times. This rearrangement joins TRBV5-6 to TRBJ1-6, with TRBD1 identical over 7 bases. The CDR3 sequence is 13 residues long. Unmatched junction bases numbered 4, after V lost 6 bases and J lost 7 bases. The germline gives CDR1 SGHDT, CDR2 YYEEEE. CDR3 sequence (DNA): TGTGCCAGCAACAGGGGCTGGAATTCACCCCTCCACTTT. Translation gives CASNRGWNSPLHF. Complete variable domain (other parts from reference TRBV5-6 and TRBJ1-6): DAGVTQSPTHLIKTRGQQVTLRCSPKSGHDTVSWYQQALGQGPQFIFQYYEEEERQRGNFPDRFSGHQFPNYSSELNVNALLLGDSALYLCASNRGWNSPLHFGNGTRLTVT.

J is TRBJ2-2 and V is TRBV11-2; no clear D gene. Germline CDR1 is SGHAT and CDR2 is FQNNGV. The CDR3 totals 15 residues. The V gene lost 5 bases and the J gene lost 1 base, with 11 bases spanning the gap. This CDR3 is CASSPLRGNTGELFF. In DNA form, the CDR3 reads TGTGCCAGCAGCCCCCTACGAGGGAACACCGGGGAGCTGTTTTTT.

This chain links TRBV6-5 with TRBJ2-4; D possibly corresponds to TRBD2 (6 bases). This CDR3 region has 14 residues. The germline CDR1 and CDR2 sequences are MNHEY and SVGAGI. V lost 6 bases, J lost 1 base, and 10 bases lay in between. The CDR3, as DNA: TGTGCCAGCAGCTTACGGGAGGCCAAAAACATTCAGTACTTC. Translated, it gives CASSLREAKNIQYF.

The chain employs TRBV10-3 and TRBJ2-1, with a weak D call TRBD2 (5 bases). Trimming stripped 9 bases from V and 0 bases from J, with 15 bases between. CDR1 ENHRY and CDR2 SYGVKD come from the germline V gene. The CDR3 length is 15 residues. CDR3: CAIGLGVDSYNEQFF. CDR3 DNA sequence: TGTGCCATTGGGTTGGGAGTGGACTCCTACAATGAGCAGTTCTTC.

This clonotype was detected only a few times. V and J are TRBV7-9 and TRBJ1-1; D unclear. The V gene's germline CDR1 is SEHNR and CDR2 FQNEAQ (reference sequence). The V end lost 8 bases, the J end lost 4 bases, and 8 bases lay between the germline ends. The CDR3 sequence is 11 residues long. This CDR3 reads CASGRTTEAFF. In DNA form, the CDR3 reads TGTGCCAGCGGCCGTACCACTGAAGCTTTCTTT.

The genes are TRBV10-3 and TRBJ2-3; D is possibly TRBD1 (6 bases). The CDR3 covers 13 residues. CDR1 and CDR2 from the germline V gene are ENHRY and SYGVKD. V was cut by 10 bases and J by 4 bases, with 15 bases left in between. The CDR3 DNA reads TGTGCCACCAGGGGAATTTCCCCAGATACGCAGTATTTT. It translates to CATRGISPDTQYF.

The V call is TRBV12-3 or TRBV12-4, the J call TRBJ2-7; the D is unclear. The CDR3 contains 11 residues. The V gene lost 5 bases and the J gene lost 7 bases, with 9 bases spanning the gap. The CDR3 loop reads CASSHGGEQYF. The CDR3 bases are TGTGCCAGCAGTCACGGTGGGGAGCAGTACTTC.

The chain has TRBV7-9 and TRBJ2-3; TRBD2 might be the D (6 bases). Germline V gene lookup returns CDR1 SEHNR and CDR2 FQNEAQ (reference sequence). The CDR3 is 15 residues long. V lost 6 bases and J lost 4, with 17 bases in between. The CDR3 reads CASREPGVTADTQYF. The CDR3 bases are TGTGCCAGCAGAGAACCGGGAGTCACGGCAGATACGCAGTATTTT.

On this clonotype: With a much larger clone just one base away, this may be a read error. V is TRBV18 and J is TRBJ2-7; 9 bases are shared with TRBD2. The CDR3 extends over 16 amino acids. Germline V gives CDR1 KGHSH, CDR2 LQKENI. This CDR3 reads CDSSPIRTSASYEQYF. CDR3 nucleotide sequence: TGTGACAGCTCACCCATTAGGACTAGCGCGTCCTACGAGCAGTACTTC.

This clonotype was counted a few times. The chain carries TRBV12-3 or TRBV12-4 and TRBJ2-1; 9 positions agree with TRBD2. The CDR3 spans 13 residues. After removal of 6 bases from V and 10 bases from J, the junction contained 7 bases not matched to a gene. CDR3 protein: CASSPLAGEEQFF. CDR3 nucleotide sequence: TGTGCCAGCAGCCCCTTAGCGGGAGAGGAGCAGTTCTTC.

This chain connects TRBV4-1 to TRBJ2-2, with D perhaps TRBD2 (6 bases). Germline-derived CDR1 and CDR2 are MGHRA and YSYEKL. The CDR3 covers 17 residues. The V end lost 0 bases, the J end lost 5 bases, and 16 bases lay between the germline ends. CDR3 nucleotides: TGCGCCAGCAGCCAAGATGCTCCGGGGGTTCGGACCGGGGAGCTGTTTTTT. Translating it yields CASSQDAPGVRTGELFF.

The rearrangement uses TRBV4-3 and TRBJ2-7, with D unclear. This CDR3 is 13 amino acids long. Germline V gives CDR1 LGHNA, CDR2 YSLEER. With 0 bases removed from V and 4 bases from J, the gap between germline ends came to 7 bases. CDR3 DNA: TGCGCCAGCAGCCAAGATAAAGAGTACGAGCAGTACTTC. Its translation: CASSQDKEYEQYF.

The chain has TRBV12-3 or TRBV12-4 and TRBJ2-7; D might be TRBD1 (5 bases). The CDR3 spans 13 residues. Trimming took off 6 bases at V and 2 bases at J, with 11 bases between the two ends. CDR3 in DNA: TGTGCCAGCAGCCAACAGGACCCCTACGAGCAGTACTTC. This encodes CASSQQDPYEQYF.